This record looks at one T cell receptor beta chain sequence and its context. The antigen remains unidentified. This sample was taken from a study of cytomegalovirus exposure and HLA in healthy donors. Study results and caveats: For most TCR beta V segments, an earlier analysis put the productive rate at about 90% or about 30% of the time. Later work associated over 15,000 TCR beta sequences with HLA alleles at 0.05 false discovery rate. The study had only CMV serostatus as immune exposure information.

The germline V gene encodes CDR1 SGHVS and CDR2 FQNEAQ. CDR3 length: 14 residues. Trimming cost V 4 bases and J 7 bases; bases outside gene matches: 9. PCR involved 60 Vbeta and 13 Jbeta primers. Generated by immunoSEQ multiplex PCR, the TCRdb table keeps only in-frame clones and is missing some. Of 95,000 to 150,000 clones in the sample, about two thirds were seen once. Sequencing was carried out using PBMCs. The chain is built from TRBV7-8 and TRBJ1-1; 7 nucleotides agree with TRBD1. The sequence came from a man between 60 and 75 years old in good health and CMV-seropositive. CDR3 in amino acids: CASSSYDREVEAFF. Written as DNA, the CDR3 is TGTGCCAGCAGCTCCTATGACAGGGAGGTTGAAGCTTTCTTT.